These 4 T cell receptor beta chains were sequenced from one sample in a study of blood T cell repertoires in COVID-19. Profiling relied on immunoSEQ multiplex PCR, and the TCRdb table lists in-frame clones only, not all of them. The data contain around 430,000 clones, 88% of them seen just once; the ten biggest clones take up over 10%. What was sequenced was peripheral blood. The receptors derive from a woman between 45 and 65 years old with COVID-19, enrolled during active disease.

In its sample, this clone was seen once. The chain joins TRBV5-4 to TRBJ2-1, with D tentatively TRBD1 (7 bases). V gave up 1 base and J gave up 6 bases, with 8 bases separating them. Per germline, CDR1 SGHNT and CDR2 YYREEE (reference sequence). CDR3 size: 13 residues. The CDR3 nucleotides read TGTGCCAGCAGCTTGCAGGGGGGCAATGAGCAGTTCTTC. Its protein is CASSLQGGNEQFF.

This chain uses TRBV6-6 with TRBJ2-7; 7 nucleotides agree with TRBD1. CDR3 size: 14 residues. Germline V CDR1 and CDR2: MNHNY, SVGAGI (reference sequence). Trimming cost V 5 bases and J 5 bases; bases outside gene matches: 9. The CDR3 reads CASSPDRAVNEQYF. The CDR3 bases are TGTGCCAGCAGTCCAGACAGGGCGGTCAACGAGCAGTACTTC.

The chain links TRBV7-9 to TRBJ2-5; 8 nucleotides line up with TRBD1. The V and J ends lost 3 bases and 0 bases, in that order; junction bases with no gene match: 6. CDR3 length: 16 amino acids. CDR1 SEHNR and CDR2 FQNEAQ come from the germline V gene (reference sequence). The CDR3 DNA sequence: TGTGCCAGCAGCTTTACAACGACAGGGGACCAAGAGACCCAGTACTTC. This translates into CASSFTTTGDQETQYF.

The chain uses TRBV6-5 and TRBJ1-2, with TRBD1 identical over 9 bases. J lost 2 bases, V lost 8 bases, and 6 bases had no gene match. The CDR3 is 14 residues long. The germline V gene has CDR1 MNHEY and CDR2 SVGAGI. CDR3 DNA: TGTGCCAGCTGGGACAGGGAGTCCAACTATGGCTACACCTTC. Protein: CASWDRESNYGYTF.